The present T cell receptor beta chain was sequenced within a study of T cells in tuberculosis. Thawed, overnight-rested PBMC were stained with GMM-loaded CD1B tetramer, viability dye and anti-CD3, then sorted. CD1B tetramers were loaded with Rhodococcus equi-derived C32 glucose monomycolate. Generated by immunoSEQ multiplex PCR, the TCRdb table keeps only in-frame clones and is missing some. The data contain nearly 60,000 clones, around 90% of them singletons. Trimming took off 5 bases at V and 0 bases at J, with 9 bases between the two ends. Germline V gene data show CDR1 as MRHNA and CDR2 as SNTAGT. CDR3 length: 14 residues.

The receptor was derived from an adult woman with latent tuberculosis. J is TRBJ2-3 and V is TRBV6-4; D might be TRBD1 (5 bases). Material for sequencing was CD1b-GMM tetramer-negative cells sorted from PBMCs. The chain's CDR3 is CASSRAGSTDTQYF. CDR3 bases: TGTGCCAGCAGTAGGGCAGGGAGCACAGATACGCAGTATTTT.